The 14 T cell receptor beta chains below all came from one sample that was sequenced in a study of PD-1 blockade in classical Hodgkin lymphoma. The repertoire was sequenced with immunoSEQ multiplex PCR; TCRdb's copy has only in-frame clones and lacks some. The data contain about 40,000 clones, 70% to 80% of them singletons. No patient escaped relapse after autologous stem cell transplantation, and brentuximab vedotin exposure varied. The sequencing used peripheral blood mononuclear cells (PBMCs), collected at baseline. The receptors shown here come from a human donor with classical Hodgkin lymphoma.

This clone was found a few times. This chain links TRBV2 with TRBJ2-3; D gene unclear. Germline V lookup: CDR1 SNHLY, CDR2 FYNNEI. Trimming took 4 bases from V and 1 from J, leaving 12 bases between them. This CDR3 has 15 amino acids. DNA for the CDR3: TGTGCCAGCAGTGGATCGGGCAGCGGCACAGATACGCAGTATTTT. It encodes CASSGSGSGTDTQYF.

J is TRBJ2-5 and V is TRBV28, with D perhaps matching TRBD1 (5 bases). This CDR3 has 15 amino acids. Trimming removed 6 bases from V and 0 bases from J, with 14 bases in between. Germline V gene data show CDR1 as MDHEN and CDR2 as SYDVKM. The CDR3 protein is CASSLSGNYQETQYF. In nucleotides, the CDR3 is TGTGCCAGCAGCCTCTCAGGGAACTACCAAGAGACCCAGTACTTC.

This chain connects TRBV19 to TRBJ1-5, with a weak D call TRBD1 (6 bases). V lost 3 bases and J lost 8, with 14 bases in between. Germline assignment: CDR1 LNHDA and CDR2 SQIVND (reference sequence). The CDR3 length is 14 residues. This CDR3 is CASSIVQGLKPQHF. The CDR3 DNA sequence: TGTGCCAGTAGTATCGTCCAGGGGTTAAAGCCCCAGCATTTT.

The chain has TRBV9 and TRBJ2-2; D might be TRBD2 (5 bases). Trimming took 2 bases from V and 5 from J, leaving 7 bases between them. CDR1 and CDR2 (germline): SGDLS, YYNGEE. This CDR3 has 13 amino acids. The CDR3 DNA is TGTGCCAGCAGCGTCGAGGGAACCGGGGAGCTGTTTTTT. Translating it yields CASSVEGTGELFF.

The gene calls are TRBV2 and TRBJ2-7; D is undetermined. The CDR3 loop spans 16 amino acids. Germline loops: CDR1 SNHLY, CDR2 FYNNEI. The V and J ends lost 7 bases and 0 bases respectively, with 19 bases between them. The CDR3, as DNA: TGTGCCAGCATCGATCAAACACCTCGACTCTCCTACGAGCAGTACTTC. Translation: CASIDQTPRLSYEQYF.

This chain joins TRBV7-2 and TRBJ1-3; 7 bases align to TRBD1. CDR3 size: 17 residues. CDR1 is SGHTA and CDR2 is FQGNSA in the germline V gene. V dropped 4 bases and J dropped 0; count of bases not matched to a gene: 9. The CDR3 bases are TGTGCCAGCAGCTATTCCGGGACAGCTAACTCTGGAAACACCATATATTTT. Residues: CASSYSGTANSGNTIYF.

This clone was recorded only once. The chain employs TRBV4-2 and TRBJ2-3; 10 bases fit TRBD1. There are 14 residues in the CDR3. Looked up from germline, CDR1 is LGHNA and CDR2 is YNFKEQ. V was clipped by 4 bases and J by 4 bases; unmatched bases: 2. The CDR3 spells CASSPGTGADTQYF. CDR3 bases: TGTGCCAGCAGCCCGGGGACAGGGGCAGATACGCAGTATTTT.

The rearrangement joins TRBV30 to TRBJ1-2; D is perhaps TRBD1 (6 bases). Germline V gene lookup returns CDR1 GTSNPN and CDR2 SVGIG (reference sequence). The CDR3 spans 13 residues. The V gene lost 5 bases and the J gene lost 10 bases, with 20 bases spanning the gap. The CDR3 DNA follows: TGTGCCTGGTCAGAGGGGGGGTGGGCCGTCTACACCTTC. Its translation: CAWSEGGWAVYTF.

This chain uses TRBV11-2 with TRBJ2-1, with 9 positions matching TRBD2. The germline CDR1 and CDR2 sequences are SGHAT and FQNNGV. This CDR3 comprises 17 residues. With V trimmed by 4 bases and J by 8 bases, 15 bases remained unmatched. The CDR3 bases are TGTGCCAGCAGCTCACCTAAGGGGGCGGGAGGGCCCTATGAGCAGTTCTTC. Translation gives CASSSPKGAGGPYEQFF.

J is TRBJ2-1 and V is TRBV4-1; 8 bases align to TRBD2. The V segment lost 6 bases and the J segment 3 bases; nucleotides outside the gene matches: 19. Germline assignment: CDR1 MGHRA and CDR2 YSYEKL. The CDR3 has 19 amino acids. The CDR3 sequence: CASSEEAGAGGAYYNEQFF. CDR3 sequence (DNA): TGCGCCAGCAGTGAAGAGGCGGGCGCGGGAGGCGCCTACTACAATGAGCAGTTCTTC.

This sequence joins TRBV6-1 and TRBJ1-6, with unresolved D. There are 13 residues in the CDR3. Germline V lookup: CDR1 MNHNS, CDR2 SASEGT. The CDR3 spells CGLRAGYNSPLHF. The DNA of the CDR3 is TGTGGACTTCGGGCGGGATATAATTCACCCCTCCACTTT.

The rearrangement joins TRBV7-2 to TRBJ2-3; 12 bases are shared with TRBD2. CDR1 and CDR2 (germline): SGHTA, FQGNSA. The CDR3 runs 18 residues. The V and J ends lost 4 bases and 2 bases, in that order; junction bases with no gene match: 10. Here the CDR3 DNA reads TGTGCCAGCAGCTATACCAATAGACTAGCGGGAGTCACAGATACGCAGTATTTT. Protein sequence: CASSYTNRLAGVTDTQYF.

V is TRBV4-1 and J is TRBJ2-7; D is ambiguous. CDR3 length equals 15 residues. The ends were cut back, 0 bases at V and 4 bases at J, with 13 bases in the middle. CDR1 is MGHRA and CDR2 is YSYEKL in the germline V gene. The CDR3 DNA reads TGCGCCAGCAGCCAAGATAGCTGGGTTGAATACGAGCAGTACTTC. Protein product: CASSQDSWVEYEQYF.

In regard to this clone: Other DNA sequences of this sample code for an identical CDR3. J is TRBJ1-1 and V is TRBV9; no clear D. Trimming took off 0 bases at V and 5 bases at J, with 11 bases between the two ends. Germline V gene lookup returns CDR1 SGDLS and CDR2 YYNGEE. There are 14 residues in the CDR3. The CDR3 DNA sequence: TGTGCCAGCAGCGTAGGACTTTCGGGGACTGAAGCTTTCTTT. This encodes CASSVGLSGTEAFF.